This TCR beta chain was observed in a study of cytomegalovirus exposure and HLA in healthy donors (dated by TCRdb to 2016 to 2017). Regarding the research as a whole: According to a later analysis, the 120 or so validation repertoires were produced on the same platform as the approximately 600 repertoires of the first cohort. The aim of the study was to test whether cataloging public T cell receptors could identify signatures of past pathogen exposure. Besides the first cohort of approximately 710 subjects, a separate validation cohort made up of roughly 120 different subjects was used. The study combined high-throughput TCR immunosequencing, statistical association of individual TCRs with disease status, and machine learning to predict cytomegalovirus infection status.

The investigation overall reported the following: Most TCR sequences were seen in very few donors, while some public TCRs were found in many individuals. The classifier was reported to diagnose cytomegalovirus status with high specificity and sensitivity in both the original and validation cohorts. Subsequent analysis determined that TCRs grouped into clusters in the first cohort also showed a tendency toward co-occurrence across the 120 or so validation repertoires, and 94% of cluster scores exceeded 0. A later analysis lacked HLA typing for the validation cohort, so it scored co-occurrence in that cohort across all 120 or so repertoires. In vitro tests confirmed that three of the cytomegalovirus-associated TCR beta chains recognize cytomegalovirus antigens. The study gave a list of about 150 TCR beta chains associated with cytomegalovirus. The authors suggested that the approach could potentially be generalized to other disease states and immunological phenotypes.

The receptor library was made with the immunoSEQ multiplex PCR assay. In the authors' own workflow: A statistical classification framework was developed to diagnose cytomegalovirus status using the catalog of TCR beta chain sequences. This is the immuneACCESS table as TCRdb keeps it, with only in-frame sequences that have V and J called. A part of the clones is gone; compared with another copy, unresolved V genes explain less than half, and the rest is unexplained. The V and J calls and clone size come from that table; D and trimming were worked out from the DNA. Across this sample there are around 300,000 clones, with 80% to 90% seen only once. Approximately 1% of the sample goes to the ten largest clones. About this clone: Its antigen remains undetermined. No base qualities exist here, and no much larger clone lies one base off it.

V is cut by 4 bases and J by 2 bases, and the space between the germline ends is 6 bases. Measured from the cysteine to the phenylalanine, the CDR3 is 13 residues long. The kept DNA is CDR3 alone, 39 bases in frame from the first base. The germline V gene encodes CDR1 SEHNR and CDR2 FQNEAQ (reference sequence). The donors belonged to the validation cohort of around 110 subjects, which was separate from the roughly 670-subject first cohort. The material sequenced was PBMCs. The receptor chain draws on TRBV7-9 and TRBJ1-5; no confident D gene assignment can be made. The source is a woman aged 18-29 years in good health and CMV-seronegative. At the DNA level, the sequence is TGTGCCAGCAGCTCTCAGGGCAATCAGCCCCAGCATTTT. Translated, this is CASSSQGNQPQHF.